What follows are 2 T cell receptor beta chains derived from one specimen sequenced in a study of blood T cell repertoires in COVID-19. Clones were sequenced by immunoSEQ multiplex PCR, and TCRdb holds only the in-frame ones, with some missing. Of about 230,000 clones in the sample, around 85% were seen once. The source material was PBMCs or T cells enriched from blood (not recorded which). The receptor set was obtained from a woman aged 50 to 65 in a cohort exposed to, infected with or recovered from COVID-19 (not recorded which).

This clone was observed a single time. CDR3 amino acids: CAWSVGTGGFYEQYF. In DNA form, the CDR3 reads TGTGCCTGGAGTGTAGGGACAGGGGGATTCTACGAGCAGTACTTC. This chain connects TRBV30 to TRBJ2-7; the match to TRBD1 covers 11 bases. The CDR3 totals 15 residues. From germline, CDR1 is GTSNPN and CDR2 SVGIG (reference sequence). V shed 0 bases and J 3 bases; nucleotides not matched to a gene: 4.

For the CDR3, the DNA is TGTGCCAGCTCACCGCGCGGACAGGGAATTGGTAACTCACCCCTCCACTTT. Translated: CASSPRGQGIGNSPLHF. This chain uses TRBV18 with TRBJ1-6; 8 bases are a match to TRBD1. This CDR3 spans 17 amino acids. Germline CDR1 KGHSH, CDR2 LQKENI. J gave up 10 bases and V 3 bases, and 14 bases lay outside the gene matches.